The 31 T cell receptor beta chains presented below share a single source sample, sequenced in a study of T-cell reconstitution after alpha-beta-depleted transplantation in children. Unique molecular identifiers featured in how the TCRbeta library was prepared. TCRdb reprocessed the PCR reads with MiXCR, giving one entry per CDR3 protein. The table lists around 580,000 distinct CDR3 sequences, 27% of them singletons. The sample in question was PBMCs, obtained before TCRalphabeta/CD19-depleted stem cell transplant. These receptors all come from a boy less than two years old with Wiskott-Aldrich syndrome, due to receive a stem cell transplant.

V gene TRBV12-3 or TRBV12-4 combines with J gene TRBJ2-7; a weak D match, TRBD2 (6 bases). The V end lost 3 bases, the J end lost 4 bases, and 22 bases lay between the germline ends. The CDR3 is 17 residues long. As DNA, the CDR3 is TGTGCCAGCAGTTTTAGCGGCCTGAACATGAACTCATACGAGCAGTACTTC. Its protein product is CASSFSGLNMNSYEQYF.

This clonotype was counted a few times. The V and J genes are TRBV20-1 and TRBJ2-4; D call uncertain. Germline V CDR1 and CDR2: DFQATT, SNEGSKA (reference sequence). With 5 bases removed from V and 0 bases from J, the gap between germline ends came to 8 bases. CDR3 length: 13 residues. The CDR3 region has the DNA TGCAGTGCTTATCCTTTAGCCAAAAACATTCAGTACTTC. This codes for CSAYPLAKNIQYF.

This chain joins TRBV20-1 and TRBJ2-3, with TRBD2 matching 7 bases. This CDR3 has 18 residues. V gave up 4 bases and J gave up 4 bases; unmatched junction bases: 20. Germline CDR1 is DFQATT and CDR2 is SNEGSKA (reference sequence). The CDR3 spells CSATLRMGDGLVADTQYF. Written as DNA, the CDR3 is TGCAGTGCTACACTCAGGATGGGAGATGGACTAGTTGCAGATACGCAGTATTTT.

This clonotype was counted only a few times. The chain uses TRBV20-1 and TRBJ2-4, with 11 bases aligning to TRBD2. Germline lookup yields CDR1 DFQATT and CDR2 SNEGSKA (reference sequence). The CDR3 runs 16 residues. Trimming at V came to 6 bases and at J to 4 bases, leaving 11 bases not matched to a gene. The CDR3 loop reads CSAPVLASGGKNIQYF. As DNA, the CDR3 is TGCAGTGCGCCAGTACTGGCTAGCGGGGGGAAAAACATTCAGTACTTC.

V and J are TRBV7-2 and TRBJ2-1; maybe TRBD2 (6 bases). The ends were cut back, 3 bases at V and 15 bases at J, with 15 bases in the middle. Germline-derived CDR1 and CDR2 are SGHTA and FQGNSA. The length of the CDR3 is 12 residues. This CDR3 reads CASSFAGKAPFF. The CDR3, as DNA: TGTGCCAGCAGCTTTGCGGGAAAGGCGCCGTTCTTC.

This clonotype appeared a few times. The CDR3 nucleotides are TGCAGTGCTAGTTTTAGGCTAGCGGGAGTCGAGCAGTACTTC. The encoded protein is CSASFRLAGVEQYF. This sequence joins TRBV20-1 and TRBJ2-7; 10 nucleotides match TRBD2. Germline-derived CDR1 and CDR2 are DFQATT and SNEGSKA (reference sequence). With V trimmed by 3 bases and J by 6 bases, 8 bases remained unmatched. This CDR3 contains 14 residues.

This clonotype has a handful of counts. The V and J genes are TRBV10-3 and TRBJ1-6; 9 nucleotides line up with TRBD1. J gave up 10 bases and V 6 bases, and 10 bases lay outside the gene matches. Germline assignment: CDR1 ENHRY and CDR2 SYGVKD. CDR3 size: 15 residues. This chain's CDR3 is CAIRRTGDGQSPLHF. The CDR3 coding sequence is TGTGCCATCAGGAGGACAGGGGACGGTCAGTCACCCCTCCACTTT.

This chain connects TRBV9 to TRBJ2-1; 9 nucleotides align to TRBD2. With 4 bases clipped from V and 6 bases from J, the junction kept 11 bases outside the gene matches. This CDR3 region has 16 residues. Germline CDR1 SGDLS, CDR2 YYNGEE. The CDR3 protein is CASSPTVAGVFNEQFF. The CDR3 DNA reads TGTGCCAGCAGCCCCACTGTAGCGGGAGTGTTCAATGAGCAGTTCTTC.

The chain has TRBV20-1 and TRBJ2-7; D unresolved. V dropped 6 bases and J dropped 2 bases, with 11 bases sitting between them. Germline assignment: CDR1 DFQATT and CDR2 SNEGSKA (reference sequence). This CDR3 comprises 12 residues. The DNA of the CDR3 is TGCAGTGCAACGTCTGAAACCTACGAGCAGTACTTC. Translation: CSATSETYEQYF.

This clonotype showed up just a few times. This chain connects TRBV5-6 to TRBJ2-5; D is unresolved. Germline CDR1 and CDR2: SGHDT and YYEEEE. V lost 1 base and J 5 bases, leaving 9 bases between the germline ends. This CDR3 comprises 13 residues. CDR3 bases: TGTGCCAGCAGCTTGTTCGCTGCGGAGACCCAGTACTTC. Amino acids: CASSLFAAETQYF.

This clonotype showed up just a few times. This chain links TRBV24-1 with TRBJ2-5; TRBD2 aligns across 12 bases. Germline assignment: CDR1 KGHDR and CDR2 SFDVKD. V trimming: 4 bases; J trimming: 1 base; junction bases outside the gene matches: 3. This CDR3 is 16 amino acids long. The CDR3 coding sequence is TGTGCCACCAGTGACGTGACTAGCGGGGGCCAAGAGACCCAGTACTTC. Translation gives CATSDVTSGGQETQYF.

This clonotype has just a few counts. J is TRBJ2-2 and V is TRBV5-1; D ambiguous. From germline, CDR1 is SGHRS and CDR2 YFSETQ. The CDR3 covers 16 residues. The germline V and J ends were trimmed by 5 bases and 0 bases, with 14 bases remaining between them. The CDR3 loop reads CASRGSGLANTGELFF. CDR3 DNA: TGCGCCAGCAGGGGCTCGGGCCTTGCGAACACCGGGGAGCTGTTTTTT. The whole variable domain, filled in from reference TRBV5-1 and TRBJ2-2, reads KAGVTQTPRYLIKTRGQQVTLSCSPISGHRSVSWYQQTPGQGLQFLFEYFSETQRNKGNFPGRFSGRQFSNSRSEMNVSTLELGDSALYLCASRGSGLANTGELFFGEGSRLTVL.

There are a few counts of this clonotype. The chain couples TRBV7-9 to TRBJ2-1, with 8 bases aligning to TRBD2. CDR3 length: 16 amino acids. Trimming took 0 bases from V and 2 from J; bases not matched to a gene: 3. Looked up from germline, CDR1 is SEHNR and CDR2 is FQNEAQ (reference sequence). CDR3 bases: TGTGCCAGCAGCTTAGCAGCGGGAGCCGCCTACAATGAGCAGTTCTTC. This translates into CASSLAAGAAYNEQFF.

The gene calls are TRBV5-1 and TRBJ2-5; the D gene is possibly TRBD1 (5 bases). Germline V gene lookup returns CDR1 SGHRS and CDR2 YFSETQ. The CDR3 is made up of 15 amino acids. Trimming cost V 3 bases and J 5 bases, with 17 bases left between them. CDR3 residues: CASSYLRGTGETQYF. CDR3 coding DNA: TGCGCCAGCAGCTACCTAAGGGGTACCGGGGAGACCCAGTACTTC. The full variable domain, rest sourced from reference TRBV5-1 and TRBJ2-5, is KAGVTQTPRYLIKTRGQQVTLSCSPISGHRSVSWYQQTPGQGLQFLFEYFSETQRNKGNFPGRFSGRQFSNSRSEMNVSTLELGDSALYLCASSYLRGTGETQYFGPGTRLLVL.

The genes are TRBV20-1 and TRBJ2-7; D may match TRBD1 or TRBD2 (6 bases each). Deletions cut 5 bases from V and 2 bases from J, with 16 bases between. CDR3 size: 14 residues. Germline V lookup: CDR1 DFQATT, CDR2 SNEGSKA (reference sequence). The CDR3 nucleotides are TGCAGTGCTCATAGGTCGGGGGCACCCTACGAGCAGTACTTC. Amino acid sequence: CSAHRSGAPYEQYF.

The chain links TRBV20-1 to TRBJ2-7, with D perhaps TRBD2 (6 bases). The V end lost 5 bases, the J end lost 6 bases, and 17 bases lay between the germline ends. This CDR3 comprises 13 residues. Germline-derived CDR1 and CDR2 are DFQATT and SNEGSKA (reference sequence). The CDR3 loop is CSASGGAHGEQYF. Here the CDR3 DNA reads TGCAGTGCTTCTGGAGGGGCCCACGGCGAGCAGTACTTC.

This clonotype has only a few counts. CDR3 bases: TGCAGCGTAGGTAGAGACGAGAACTATGGCTACACCTTC. Protein: CSVGRDENYGYTF. The chain recombines TRBV29-1 with TRBJ1-2; the D is unclear. This CDR3 has 13 residues. V lost 6 bases, J lost 2 bases, and 13 bases lay in between. Germline V gives CDR1 SQVTM, CDR2 ANQGSEA. The whole variable domain, remainder taken from reference TRBV29-1 and TRBJ1-2, is SAVISQKPSRDICQRGTSLTIQCQVDSQVTMMFWYRQQPGQSLTLIATANQGSEATYESGFVIDKFPISRPNLTFSTLTVSNMSPEDSSIYLCSVGRDENYGYTFGSGTRLTVV.

This sequence joins TRBV20-1 and TRBJ2-3; 11 positions match TRBD2. The V segment lost 3 bases and the J segment 4 bases; nucleotides outside the gene matches: 9. The CDR3 extends over 16 amino acids. Germline loops: CDR1 DFQATT, CDR2 SNEGSKA (reference sequence). The CDR3 here is CSASRISGRGPDTQYF. CDR3 DNA sequence: TGCAGTGCTAGCCGAATTAGCGGGAGGGGCCCAGATACGCAGTATTTT.

Only a few counts were recorded for this clonotype. The chain links TRBV25-1 to TRBJ2-5, with 10 bases that match TRBD2. V lost 4 bases and J lost 5; bases outside the gene matches: 10. The CDR3 spans 16 residues. In germline, CDR1 is MGHDK, CDR2 SYGVNS. For the CDR3, the DNA is TGTGCCAGCAGTGTTAGCGGGAGGCCTGGGGGGGAGACCCAGTACTTC. Translating gives CASSVSGRPGGETQYF.

The gene calls are TRBV18 and TRBJ2-2; no reliable D call. CDR1 and CDR2 (germline): KGHSH, LQKENI. The CDR3 runs to 13 residues. V was cut by 3 bases and J by 8 bases, with 10 bases left in between. For the CDR3, the DNA is TGTGCCAGCTCACCTTGGACGGAGGGGGAGCTGTTTTTT. Amino acids: CASSPWTEGELFF. The full variable domain, rest sourced from reference TRBV18 and TRBJ2-2, is NAGVMQNPRHLVRRRGQEARLRCSPMKGHSHVYWYRQLPEEGLKFMVYLQKENIIDESGMPKERFSAEFPKEGPSILRIQQVVRGDSAAYFCASSPWTEGELFFGEGSRLTVL.

Worth noting for this clonotype: An end of the junction differs from the germline gene, which may be a read error. The chain has TRBV5-6 and TRBJ2-3; TRBD1 aligns across 8 bases. Per germline, CDR1 SGHDT and CDR2 YYEEEE. The CDR3 contains 12 residues. The CDR3 protein is CASSWGEDRAGF. CDR3 nucleotide sequence: TGTGCCAGCAGCTGGGGGGAGGACAGGGCCGGTTTT.

This clonotype has a handful of counts. The chain couples TRBV12-3 or TRBV12-4 to TRBJ2-1; D gene ambiguous. The V gene lost 6 bases and the J gene lost 5 bases, with 17 bases spanning the gap. The length of the CDR3 is 15 residues. CDR3 in amino acids: CASRFQRYPDNEQFF. The CDR3 nucleotides are TGTGCCAGCAGATTCCAACGATACCCCGACAATGAGCAGTTCTTC.

The rearrangement joins TRBV7-9 to TRBJ2-5; TRBD1 agrees at 9 bases. V was clipped by 7 bases and J by 5 bases; unmatched bases: 11. The CDR3 is 15 residues long. The germline gives CDR1 SEHNR, CDR2 FQNEAQ (reference sequence). The CDR3 reads CASTPGDRGVETQYF. DNA for the CDR3: TGTGCCAGCACACCCGGCGACAGGGGGGTTGAGACCCAGTACTTC.

The chain is built from TRBV20-1 and TRBJ1-1; 9 nucleotides agree with TRBD1. From germline, CDR1 is DFQATT and CDR2 SNEGSKA (reference sequence). This CDR3 region has 11 residues. Unmatched junction bases numbered 4, after V lost 7 bases and J lost 7 bases. CDR3 sequence (DNA): TGCAGTGTGGACAGGGGTGGTGAAGCTTTCTTT. Translation: CSVDRGGEAFF.

This clonotype turned up a few times. J is TRBJ2-7 and V is TRBV5-1, with 8 bases aligning to TRBD1. J was trimmed by 2 bases and V by 0 bases; bases with no gene match: 4. The V gene's germline CDR1 is SGHRS and CDR2 YFSETQ. This CDR3 spans 15 amino acids. This CDR3 reads CASSLEQGVPYEQYF. CDR3 bases: TGCGCCAGCAGCTTGGAACAGGGGGTACCCTACGAGCAGTACTTC.

The rearrangement uses TRBV5-1 and TRBJ2-7; unclear D gene. V was pared by 0 bases and J by 0 bases, with 10 bases between. The CDR3 extends over 15 amino acids. Germline V CDR1 and CDR2: SGHRS, YFSETQ. DNA for the CDR3: TGCGCCAGCAGCTTGGTTCCAGTTCACTCCTACGAGCAGTACTTC. This sequence encodes CASSLVPVHSYEQYF.

The CDR3 DNA reads as TGCAGTGCTAGAATAGCGGGAGGGCAATACGAGCAGTACTTC. It codes for CSARIAGGQYEQYF. The gene calls are TRBV20-1 and TRBJ2-7; 11 bases agree with TRBD2. This CDR3 region has 14 residues. V was clipped by 2 bases and J by 4 bases; unmatched bases: 4. CDR1 DFQATT and CDR2 SNEGSKA come from the germline V gene (reference sequence).

The rearrangement uses TRBV20-1 and TRBJ2-7; 8 bases are shared with TRBD2. V shed 3 bases, J shed 2 bases, and the junction held 6 bases outside the gene matches. The CDR3 is made up of 14 amino acids. Germline CDR1 and CDR2: DFQATT and SNEGSKA (reference sequence). CDR3 residues: CSASPLAGTYEQYF. CDR3 in DNA: TGCAGTGCTAGTCCTCTAGCGGGTACCTACGAGCAGTACTTC.

Of note for this clonotype: At one end, the junction sequence differs from germline, possibly due to a read error. CDR3 nucleotide sequence: TGTGCCAGCAGTTTAGACGTCAATTCACCCCTCCACTTT. Protein sequence: CASSLDVNSPLHF. The chain uses TRBV5-1 and TRBJ1-6; no firm D call. Germline V gene data show CDR1 as SGHRS and CDR2 as YFSETQ. CDR3 length: 13 residues.

CDR3 sequence reads: CSARADFTGANTEAFF. CDR3 coding DNA: TGCAGTGCTAGGGCCGACTTTACAGGGGCCAACACTGAAGCTTTCTTT. V and J are TRBV20-1 and TRBJ1-1, with 7 positions matching TRBD1. The V and J ends lost 3 bases and 2 bases, in that order; junction bases with no gene match: 12. Per the germline V gene, CDR1 is DFQATT and CDR2 is SNEGSKA (reference sequence). The CDR3 runs 16 residues.

This clonotype was picked up one time. This chain joins TRBV4-1 and TRBJ2-1; 10 bases align to TRBD2. The trim removed 1 base at V and 0 bases at J, leaving 6 bases unmatched. This CDR3 contains 18 residues. The germline V gene encodes CDR1 MGHRA and CDR2 YSYEKL. CDR3 protein: CASSQVLAGPGSYNEQFF. Here the CDR3 DNA reads TGCGCCAGCAGCCAAGTACTAGCGGGACCCGGCTCCTACAATGAGCAGTTCTTC.